A single sample gave rise to the 20 T cell receptor beta chains below, sequenced in a study of cytomegalovirus exposure and HLA in healthy donors. It was with 60 Vbeta and 13 Jbeta primers that the PCR ran. Some clones are missing from TCRdb's copy, which holds only in-frame ones; the method was immunoSEQ multiplex PCR. This sample has about 180,000 clones, with approximately 78% found just once. Source material: PBMCs. These receptors were collected from a human donor in good health.

The J gene is TRBJ2-7, the V gene TRBV7-6; the match to TRBD1 covers 7 bases. The CDR3 is made up of 14 amino acids. The V gene's germline CDR1 is SGHVS and CDR2 FNYEAQ. V lost 4 bases and J lost 2; bases outside the gene matches: 5. The DNA of the CDR3 is TGTGCCAGCAGCTCCCTCGGGACAGCCTACGAGCAGTACTTC. Its translation is CASSSLGTAYEQYF.

This rearrangement joins TRBV7-2 to TRBJ2-5, with D possibly being TRBD2 (5 bases). Germline lookup yields CDR1 SGHTA and CDR2 FQGNSA. With 4 bases removed from V and 7 bases from J, the gap between germline ends came to 16 bases. CDR3 length equals 14 residues. This CDR3 reads CASSSSLWKGTQYF. CDR3 nucleotide sequence: TGTGCCAGCAGCTCTAGCCTCTGGAAGGGGACCCAGTACTTC.

With regard to this clone: A junction boundary mismatches the germline segment, possibly from a read error. The genes are TRBV29-1 and TRBJ1-2, with a weak D call TRBD1 (5 bases). The germline CDR1 and CDR2 sequences are SQVTM and ANQGSEA. CDR3 length equals 12 residues. CDR3 DNA: TGCAGCGGTGAACGGGGGATTTGTGGCTACACCTTC. This gives the protein CSGERGICGYTF.

The rearrangement links TRBV15 to TRBJ2-2; the D is unclear. Trimming pared 1 base from V and 4 bases from J, leaving 10 bases between. CDR1 LNHNV and CDR2 YYDKDF come from the germline V gene (reference sequence). The length of the CDR3 is 15 residues. The CDR3 DNA sequence: TGTGCCACCAGCAGAGTTAGCCCGAGCACCGGGGAGCTGTTTTTT. It encodes CATSRVSPSTGELFF. Full variable domain (remainder filled in from reference TRBV15 and TRBJ2-2): DAMVIQNPRYQVTQFGKPVTLSCSQTLNHNVMYWYQQKSSQAPKLLFHYYDKDFNNEADTPDNFQSRRPNTSFCFLDIRSPGLGDTAMYLCATSRVSPSTGELFFGEGSRLTVL.

This clone was seen only a few times. The genes are TRBV5-5 and TRBJ2-5, with unresolved D. Germline CDR1 SGHKS, CDR2 YYEKEE (reference sequence). Trimming removed 5 bases at V and 6 bases at J, with 35 bases between. The CDR3 covers 20 residues. The CDR3 loop is CASSYPRNTAVIQAIQTQYF. CDR3 sequence (DNA): TGTGCCAGCAGTTACCCCAGGAATACAGCAGTCATCCAGGCGATCCAGACCCAGTACTTC.

For the CDR3, the DNA is TGTGCCAGCCGAGCGGGACAAACCTACAATGAGCAGTTCTTC. It is translated as CASRAGQTYNEQFF. V gene TRBV7-8 combines with J gene TRBJ2-1; D possibly corresponds to TRBD2 (7 bases). The CDR3 runs to 14 residues. Trimming stripped 8 bases from V and 2 bases from J, with 13 bases between. Germline assignment: CDR1 SGHVS and CDR2 FQNEAQ.

This clone was seen a few times. The gene calls are TRBV19 and TRBJ1-5; D remains ambiguous. Germline V CDR1 and CDR2: LNHDA, SQIVND (reference sequence). The length of the CDR3 is 12 residues. The CDR3 protein is CADRREHQPQHF. The CDR3, as DNA: TGTGCAGACCGCCGGGAACATCAGCCCCAGCATTTT.

The rearrangement links TRBV6-6 to TRBJ2-4, with D perhaps matching TRBD2 (6 bases). Germline V CDR1 and CDR2: MNHNY, SVGAGI (reference sequence). The length of the CDR3 is 15 residues. Trimming stripped 7 bases from V and 8 bases from J, with 21 bases between. In nucleotides, the CDR3 is TGTGCCAGCATCTTCAGCGGGCTGGGGCAAGACATTCAGTACTTC. Encoded protein: CASIFSGLGQDIQYF.

This clone was observed a single time. The V and J genes are TRBV7-9 and TRBJ2-1; 9 bases map to TRBD2. Unmatched junction bases numbered 5, after V lost 5 bases and J lost 3 bases. Per the germline V gene, CDR1 is SEHNR and CDR2 is FQNEAQ (reference sequence). The CDR3 consists of 15 residues. In DNA, the CDR3 is TGTGCCAGCAGCCCGCCAGCGGGGGGCTACAATGAGCAGTTCTTC. It yields the protein CASSPPAGGYNEQFF.

This clone was observed a few times. This chain joins TRBV5-1 and TRBJ1-2, with TRBD1 identical over 9 bases. Germline trimming cut 4 bases from V and 5 bases from J; bases unmatched to any gene: 12. The CDR3 has 16 residues. Germline-derived CDR1 and CDR2 are SGHRS and YFSETQ. CDR3 sequence: CASSPEAGTGRYGYTF. The CDR3 DNA sequence: TGCGCCAGCAGCCCGGAGGCCGGGACAGGGAGGTATGGCTACACCTTC.

The chain uses TRBV9 and TRBJ2-1, with 11 nucleotides matching TRBD2. CDR3 length: 15 amino acids. Losses at the gene ends were 4 bases for V and 4 bases for J; bases not matched to a gene: 4. Germline loops: CDR1 SGDLS, CDR2 YYNGEE. The CDR3 is CASSQGLAEYNEQFF. In DNA, the CDR3 is TGTGCCAGCAGCCAGGGACTAGCGGAATACAATGAGCAGTTCTTC.

This clone turned up a few times. The V gene is TRBV30, the J gene TRBJ1-1; 10 bases align to TRBD1. The V segment lost 0 bases and the J segment 11 bases; nucleotides outside the gene matches: 9. This CDR3 has 14 residues. The germline V gene has CDR1 GTSNPN and CDR2 SVGIG (reference sequence). Here the CDR3 reads CAWSVTTGGWGAFF. In DNA form, the CDR3 reads TGTGCCTGGAGTGTTACGACAGGGGGCTGGGGGGCTTTCTTT.

As concerns this clone: Other DNA sequences in the same sample also yield this CDR3. This chain uses TRBV18 with TRBJ2-5, with D perhaps matching TRBD1 (6 bases). V lost 1 base and J lost 2, with 8 bases in between. The CDR3 loop spans 14 amino acids. The germline CDR1 and CDR2 sequences are KGHSH and LQKENI. The CDR3 DNA reads as TGTGCCAGCTCACCACGCGGACAGCAAGAGACCCAGTACTTC. Translation: CASSPRGQQETQYF.

This clone has just a few counts. V usage is TRBV5-4 and J usage is TRBJ1-6, with D maybe TRBD1 (5 bases). Per germline, CDR1 SGHNT and CDR2 YYREEE (reference sequence). V lost 5 bases to trimming and J lost 7 bases, with 16 bases between them. The CDR3 runs 15 residues. CDR3 in DNA: TGTGCCAGCAGGCTGGGGCCTCGCGAAAATTCACCCCTCCACTTT. Protein product: CASRLGPRENSPLHF.

This clone was found a few times. The chain has TRBV5-6 and TRBJ1-5, with 10 bases fitting TRBD1. The V gene's germline CDR1 is SGHDT and CDR2 YYEEEE. The CDR3 covers 16 residues. With V trimmed by 4 bases and J by 2 bases, 6 bases remained unmatched. The CDR3 protein is CASSRDRGLGNQPQHF. The CDR3 nucleotides are TGTGCCAGCAGCCGGGACAGGGGACTTGGCAATCAGCCCCAGCATTTT.

This rearrangement joins TRBV4-1 to TRBJ2-3, with TRBD1 as a possible D gene (6 bases). Germline-derived CDR1 and CDR2 are MGHRA and YSYEKL. The CDR3 sequence is 15 residues long. The V gene lost 4 bases and the J gene lost 4 bases, with 15 bases spanning the gap. CDR3: CASSRQQGFADTQYF. The CDR3 DNA follows: TGCGCCAGCAGCCGACAACAGGGTTTCGCAGATACGCAGTATTTT.

V usage is TRBV7-2 and J usage is TRBJ2-7; D call uncertain. This CDR3 is built from 14 residues. Germline lookup yields CDR1 SGHTA and CDR2 FQGNSA. V lost 1 base to trimming and J lost 5 bases, with 12 bases between them. The CDR3 reads CASSLERNRNEQYF. Here the CDR3 DNA reads TGTGCCAGCAGCTTAGAGAGGAACCGGAACGAGCAGTACTTC.

This chain uses TRBV10-2 with TRBJ2-5, with a possible D match to TRBD2 (6 bases). With the DNA end fitting TRBJ2-7 better, the J assignment may be wrong. CDR3 length equals 14 residues. Germline V gene sequence: CDR1 WSHSY, CDR2 SAAADI. CDR3 DNA sequence: TGCGCCACCGAGCTCTGGCGGGACGACTACGAGCAGTACTTC. It codes for CATELWRDDYEQYF.

The rearrangement uses TRBV9 and TRBJ1-2; 8 bases agree with TRBD1. V lost 4 bases to trimming and J lost 2 bases; unmatched junction nucleotides: 7. CDR1 and CDR2 from the germline V gene are SGDLS and YYNGEE. This CDR3 has 15 amino acids. CDR3 sequence (DNA): TGTGCCAGCAGCACCCGACAGGGGAGCAACTATGGCTACACCTTC. It encodes CASSTRQGSNYGYTF.

This clone was seen more than once but under ten times. The V gene is TRBV9, the J gene TRBJ1-1, with D possibly being TRBD1 (6 bases). CDR3 size: 16 residues. Germline lookup yields CDR1 SGDLS and CDR2 YYNGEE. V shed 0 bases and J shed 3 bases, with 15 bases lying between them. CDR3 amino acids: CASSVGTGRGYTEAFF. The CDR3 region has the DNA TGTGCCAGCAGCGTAGGAACAGGGAGGGGATACACTGAAGCTTTCTTT.